These 24 T cell receptor beta chains were all obtained from the same sample, sequenced in a study of somatic mutations in cytotoxic T cells in rheumatoid arthritis. Here immunoSEQ multiplex PCR was the method, and the copy in TCRdb shows in-frame clones only, minus some. The data show approximately 20,000 clones, 85% seen once. The sample consisted of CD8+ T cells sorted from blood. All receptors derive from a woman aged 40 to 55 with rheumatoid arthritis.

The CDR3 here is CASSEAGFESGELFF. The CDR3 DNA follows: TGTGCCAGCAGTGAGGCAGGGTTTGAATCCGGGGAGCTGTTTTTT. The chain employs TRBV2 and TRBJ2-2; D perhaps matches TRBD1 (5 bases). The CDR3 length is 15 residues. Germline assignment: CDR1 SNHLY and CDR2 FYNNEI. V was pared by 3 bases and J by 6 bases, with 14 bases between.

This chain uses TRBV27 with TRBJ2-1; possibly TRBD1 for D (6 bases). CDR1 and CDR2 (germline): MNHEY, SMNVEV (reference sequence). The CDR3 is made up of 13 amino acids. Trimming shortened V by 0 bases and J by 6 bases, and 6 bases separated the two germline ends. The CDR3 protein is CASSLSGANEQFF. Here the CDR3 DNA reads TGTGCCAGCAGTTTATCGGGGGCCAATGAGCAGTTCTTC.

The chain has TRBV30 and TRBJ1-2; the D is unclear. V lost 1 base, J lost 7 bases, and 7 bases lay in between. Germline CDR1 and CDR2: GTSNPN and SVGIG (reference sequence). The CDR3 extends over 11 amino acids. The CDR3 bases are TGTGCCTGGAGTGCGGGGTTTGGCTACACCTTC. Protein: CAWSAGFGYTF.

This clone was counted a single time. This rearrangement joins TRBV7-3 to TRBJ2-5; 7 nucleotides align to TRBD2. The germline gives CDR1 SGHTA, CDR2 FQGTGA. CDR3 length: 14 residues. V was pared by 5 bases and J by 4 bases, with 7 bases of the junction left unmatched. In DNA, the CDR3 is TGTGCCAGCAGCCCAAGCCCTAGCGGAGAGACCCAGTACTTC. Translation gives CASSPSPSGETQYF.

This clone has just one count. The chain joins TRBV5-1 to TRBJ2-1; D gene ambiguous. CDR3 length: 16 amino acids. Per the germline V gene, CDR1 is SGHRS and CDR2 is YFSETQ. V gave up 0 bases and J gave up 12 bases, with 22 bases separating them. In DNA form, the CDR3 reads TGCGCCAGCAGCTTGGTTGGTCCGGGTGCATTTAAATTGCAGTTCTTC. It codes for CASSLVGPGAFKLQFF.

CDR3 protein: CASSPGGTFKFF. The CDR3 nucleotides read TGTGCCAGCAGCCCAGGGGGGACTTTCAAGTTCTTC. This chain links TRBV7-7 with TRBJ2-1, with D possibly matching TRBD1 (7 bases). The CDR3 runs to 12 residues. Germline V CDR1 and CDR2: SSHAT, FNYEAQ (reference sequence). Trimming shortened V by 5 bases and J by 14 bases, and 16 bases separated the two germline ends.

The chain combines TRBV6-5 with TRBJ2-1, with 7 nucleotides matching TRBD2. J lost 4 bases, V lost 5 bases, and 2 bases had no gene match. This CDR3 region has 13 residues. The V gene's germline CDR1 is MNHEY and CDR2 SVGAGI. Here the CDR3 reads CASSVSGYNEQFF. CDR3 DNA: TGTGCCAGCAGTGTTAGCGGGTACAATGAGCAGTTCTTC.

The chain is built from TRBV7-9 and TRBJ2-7, with TRBD1 matching 9 bases. Germline CDR1 and CDR2: SEHNR and FQNEAQ (reference sequence). The CDR3 has 13 residues. V lost 5 bases, J lost 6 bases, and 5 bases stayed unmatched. CDR3 DNA sequence: TGTGCCAGCAGCGGAGGGACAGGGTCCGAGCAGTACTTC. It encodes CASSGGTGSEQYF.

This sequence joins TRBV19 and TRBJ1-2; 10 nucleotides agree with TRBD1. With 9 bases clipped from V and 4 bases from J, the junction kept 14 bases outside the gene matches. The CDR3 totals 16 residues. CDR1 is LNHDA and CDR2 is SQIVND in the germline V gene (reference sequence). CDR3 nucleotide sequence: TGTGCCAGCTCCGGGACAGGGGACCCTAACGTCTATGGCTACACCTTC. Its protein product is CASSGTGDPNVYGYTF.

This clone was recorded only once. The V and J genes are TRBV5-6 and TRBJ1-1; 7 positions agree with TRBD1. This CDR3 comprises 12 residues. Losses at the gene ends were 4 bases for V and 8 bases for J; bases not matched to a gene: 5. Germline V gives CDR1 SGHDT, CDR2 YYEEEE. The CDR3: CASSPGDSEAFF. CDR3 DNA sequence: TGTGCCAGCAGCCCGGGGGACAGCGAAGCTTTCTTT.

The chain joins TRBV5-1 to TRBJ2-1; TRBD1 aligns across 10 bases. CDR1 is SGHRS and CDR2 is YFSETQ in the germline V gene. The CDR3 contains 15 residues. The ends lost 0 bases at V and 6 bases at J; junction bases unmatched: 3. CDR3 sequence (DNA): TGCGCCAGCAGCTTGGTGGGACAGGGGTTCAATGAGCAGTTCTTC. Translating it yields CASSLVGQGFNEQFF. Together with reference TRBV5-1 and TRBJ2-1, the CDR3 gives the full variable domain: KAGVTQTPRYLIKTRGQQVTLSCSPISGHRSVSWYQQTPGQGLQFLFEYFSETQRNKGNFPGRFSGRQFSNSRSEMNVSTLELGDSALYLCASSLVGQGFNEQFFGPGTRLTVL.

The chain uses TRBV6-5 and TRBJ2-2; 9 bases align to TRBD1. The CDR3 contains 14 residues. Germline assignment: CDR1 MNHEY and CDR2 SVGAGI. J lost 6 bases, V lost 6 bases, and 5 bases had no gene match. The CDR3 is CASSPHRGPGELFF. CDR3 DNA: TGTGCCAGCAGCCCCCACAGGGGGCCCGGGGAGCTGTTTTTT.

CDR3 loop: CASKGQGGRNEQFF. In DNA, the CDR3 is TGTGCCAGTAAGGGACAGGGTGGCCGAAATGAGCAGTTCTTC. The rearrangement joins TRBV19 to TRBJ2-1; 9 bases map to TRBD1. The CDR3 length is 14 residues. Germline CDR1 is LNHDA and CDR2 is SQIVND (reference sequence). Losses at the gene ends were 7 bases for V and 7 bases for J; bases not matched to a gene: 8.

The rearrangement links TRBV5-6 to TRBJ2-7; 8 bases align to TRBD1. Trimming at V came to 0 bases and at J to 0 bases, leaving 14 bases not matched to a gene. CDR1 and CDR2 from the germline V gene are SGHDT and YYEEEE. This CDR3 is 19 amino acids long. The CDR3 DNA reads as TGTGCCAGCAGCTTGGGTCCGCAGGGGGCTCGGCCATTCTCCTACGAGCAGTACTTC. It yields the protein CASSLGPQGARPFSYEQYF.

This clone was counted a single time. This chain connects TRBV11-3 to TRBJ1-1; D not resolved. The germline CDR1 and CDR2 sequences are SGHNT and YENEEA. V gave up 5 bases and J gave up 1 base, with 5 bases separating them. The CDR3 sequence is 12 residues long. CDR3 region: CASSPGNTEAFF. The CDR3 nucleotides are TGTGCCAGCAGCCCAGGGAACACTGAAGCTTTCTTT.

The rearrangement joins TRBV30 to TRBJ2-1, with TRBD2 matching over 13 bases. The germline V gene has CDR1 GTSNPN and CDR2 SVGIG (reference sequence). CDR3 length: 16 residues. Trimming at V came to 2 bases and at J to 4 bases, leaving 5 bases not matched to a gene. CDR3 amino acids: CAWSTGTSGVYNEQFF. In nucleotides, the CDR3 is TGTGCCTGGAGTACCGGGACTAGCGGGGTATACAATGAGCAGTTCTTC.

The V call is TRBV5-1, the J call TRBJ2-3, with 11 nucleotides matching TRBD2. The CDR3 loop spans 14 amino acids. Germline trimming cut 4 bases from V and 5 bases from J; bases unmatched to any gene: 3. Germline V lookup: CDR1 SGHRS, CDR2 YFSETQ. The CDR3 spells CASSPGTSGDTQYF. The CDR3, as DNA: TGCGCCAGCAGCCCCGGGACTAGCGGAGATACGCAGTATTTT.

This clone was observed a handful of times. The V call is TRBV5-1, the J call TRBJ2-2, with 7 bases aligning to TRBD2. Germline lookup yields CDR1 SGHRS and CDR2 YFSETQ. This CDR3 comprises 16 residues. V lost 0 bases to trimming and J lost 7 bases; unmatched junction nucleotides: 9. The CDR3 protein is CASSLVAGDLFGELFF. The CDR3 region has the DNA TGCGCCAGCAGCTTGGTTGCGGGGGATCTTTTCGGGGAGCTGTTTTTT.

The CDR3 here is CASSYSSERETQYF. The CDR3 region has the DNA TGTGCCAGCAGTTACTCGAGCGAACGAGAGACCCAGTACTTC. The V gene is TRBV6-6, the J gene TRBJ2-5; no clear D. The CDR3 loop spans 14 amino acids. Between the trimmed V and J ends, which lost 0 bases and 4 bases, there was a span of 9 bases. Germline CDR1 is MNHNY and CDR2 is SVGAGI (reference sequence).

This chain uses TRBV6-1 with TRBJ1-1; D is unclear. V lost 6 bases and J lost 1, with 15 bases in between. This CDR3 is 15 amino acids long. The germline V gene has CDR1 MNHNS and CDR2 SASEGT. The CDR3 DNA sequence: TGTGCCAGCAGCCTTCCCCGGGTCTCGAACACTGAAGCTTTCTTT. Its protein product is CASSLPRVSNTEAFF.

This sequence joins TRBV9 and TRBJ2-1; D might be TRBD1 (5 bases). Germline lookup yields CDR1 SGDLS and CDR2 YYNGEE. Trimming took off 3 bases at V and 8 bases at J, with 15 bases between the two ends. The CDR3 runs to 14 residues. The CDR3 sequence is CASSGRGAGYEQFF. The CDR3 DNA sequence: TGTGCCAGCAGCGGCCGTGGGGCCGGTTATGAGCAGTTCTTC.

The J gene is TRBJ2-4, the V gene TRBV5-1; weak D call: TRBD1 (6 bases). Trimming removed 0 bases at V and 0 bases at J, with 13 bases between. The germline V gene encodes CDR1 SGHRS and CDR2 YFSETQ. The CDR3 covers 17 residues. The CDR3 DNA is TGCGCCAGCAGCTTGGAGCTCGACAGGCAAGCCAAAAACATTCAGTACTTC. Residues: CASSLELDRQAKNIQYF. The variable domain in full, with the rest retrieved from reference TRBV5-1 and TRBJ2-4, is KAGVTQTPRYLIKTRGQQVTLSCSPISGHRSVSWYQQTPGQGLQFLFEYFSETQRNKGNFPGRFSGRQFSNSRSEMNVSTLELGDSALYLCASSLELDRQAKNIQYFGAGTRLSVL.

This chain connects TRBV7-2 to TRBJ1-1; D is unclear. The V gene lost 5 bases and the J gene lost 0 bases, with 16 bases spanning the gap. The CDR3 covers 16 residues. The germline V gene encodes CDR1 SGHTA and CDR2 FQGNSA. For the CDR3, the DNA is TGTGCCAGCAGCGTAACAGTTTTGACCATGAACACTGAAGCTTTCTTT. Translated, it gives CASSVTVLTMNTEAFF.

DNA for the CDR3: TGTGCCATCAGTCGCGGGGGCCCGGGAGATGAGCAGTTCTTC. Encoded protein: CAISRGGPGDEQFF. This chain joins TRBV10-3 and TRBJ2-1; TRBD2 might be the D (7 bases). The CDR3 spans 14 residues. V was shortened by 5 bases and J by 8 bases, with 16 bases between the two germline ends. Germline-derived CDR1 and CDR2 are ENHRY and SYGVKD.